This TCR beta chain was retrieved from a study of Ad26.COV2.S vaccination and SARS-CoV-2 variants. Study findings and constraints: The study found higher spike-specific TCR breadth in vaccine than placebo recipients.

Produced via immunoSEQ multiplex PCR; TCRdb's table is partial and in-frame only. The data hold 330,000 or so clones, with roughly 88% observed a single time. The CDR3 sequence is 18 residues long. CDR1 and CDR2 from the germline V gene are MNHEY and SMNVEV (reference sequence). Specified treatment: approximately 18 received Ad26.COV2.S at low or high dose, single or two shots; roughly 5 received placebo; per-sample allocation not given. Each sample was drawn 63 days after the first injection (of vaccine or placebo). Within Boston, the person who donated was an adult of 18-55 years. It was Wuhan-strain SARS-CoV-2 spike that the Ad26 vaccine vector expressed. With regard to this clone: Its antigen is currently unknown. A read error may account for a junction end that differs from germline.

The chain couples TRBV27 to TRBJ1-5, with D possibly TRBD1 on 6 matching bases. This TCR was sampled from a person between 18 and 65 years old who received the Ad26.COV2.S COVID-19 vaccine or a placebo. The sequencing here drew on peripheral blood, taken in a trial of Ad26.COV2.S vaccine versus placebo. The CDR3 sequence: CTSSPTGGNLYSNQPQHF. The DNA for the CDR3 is TGTACCAGCAGTCCGACAGGAGGGAACCTATATAGCAATCAGCCCCAGCATTTT.